The 10 T cell receptor beta chains in this list originate from one sample, sequenced in a study of radiotherapy plus CTLA-4 blockade in lung cancer. Method: immunoSEQ multiplex PCR; TCRdb's copy keeps in-frame clones and lacks some. The sample yields 45,000 to 55,000 clones, 86% seen once. The source was peripheral blood, collected from a patient treated with radiotherapy plus ipilimumab. These receptors all stem from a human donor with non-small cell lung cancer that progressed on radiotherapy plus ipilimumab. Some clones in this sample may be carry-over from other donors' samples.

This clone is classed as medium-sized. The rearrangement uses TRBV15 and TRBJ2-6, with TRBD1 identical over 8 bases. CDR1 and CDR2 from the germline V gene are LNHNV and YYDKDF (reference sequence). This CDR3 is built from 19 residues. The ends lost 5 bases at V and 1 base at J; junction bases unmatched: 13. Here the CDR3 reads CATSRSLRDRYSGANVLTF. CDR3 coding DNA: TGTGCCACCAGCCGATCTCTCCGGGACAGGTATTCTGGGGCCAACGTCCTGACTTTC.

This clone showed up just once. The rearrangement uses TRBV5-1 and TRBJ1-2, with D possibly TRBD1 on 5 matching bases. The CDR3 sequence is 15 residues long. The germline V gene encodes CDR1 SGHRS and CDR2 YFSETQ. Trimming left V 2 bases short and J 6 bases short, with 17 bases between. The CDR3 DNA reads TGCGCCAGCAGCTTAACCACCGGACAAGGTGATGGCTACACCTTC. Encoded protein: CASSLTTGQGDGYTF. Full variable domain (missing parts from reference TRBV5-1 and TRBJ1-2): KAGVTQTPRYLIKTRGQQVTLSCSPISGHRSVSWYQQTPGQGLQFLFEYFSETQRNKGNFPGRFSGRQFSNSRSEMNVSTLELGDSALYLCASSLTTGQGDGYTFGSGTRLTVV.

This rearrangement joins TRBV6-5 to TRBJ2-2; 7 bases match TRBD1. This CDR3 contains 15 residues. CDR1 is MNHEY, CDR2 SVGAGI, per germline. Germline trimming cut 5 bases from V and 6 bases from J; bases unmatched to any gene: 9. CDR3 coding DNA: TGTGCCAGCAGTCCTCCAACTAGGGGGCCCGGGGAGCTGTTTTTT. Translation gives CASSPPTRGPGELFF.

The rearrangement joins TRBV6-1 to TRBJ1-2, with a possible D match to TRBD1 (5 bases). The CDR3 is made up of 12 amino acids. The germline V and J ends were trimmed by 1 base and 6 bases, with 6 bases remaining between them. Germline values: CDR1 MNHNS, CDR2 SASEGT. The CDR3 region has the DNA TGTGCCAGCAGTGAAGTGACAGATGGCTACACCTTC. Protein: CASSEVTDGYTF.

This clone appeared once. The chain couples TRBV5-6 to TRBJ2-7, with 9 bases aligning to TRBD1. V trimming: 4 bases; J trimming: 3 bases; junction bases outside the gene matches: 5. CDR1 is SGHDT, CDR2 YYEEEE, per germline. This CDR3 spans 14 amino acids. CDR3 coding DNA: TGTGCCAGCAGCCCGGGACAGGGATTCTACGAGCAGTACTTC. This encodes CASSPGQGFYEQYF.

The chain joins TRBV19 to TRBJ1-4; 9 bases align to TRBD1. V lost 4 bases to trimming and J lost 3 bases; unmatched junction nucleotides: 3. CDR3 length: 15 residues. Germline CDR1 LNHDA, CDR2 SQIVND (reference sequence). This chain's CDR3 is CASSKGQGANEKLFF. The DNA of the CDR3 is TGTGCCAGTAGTAAGGGACAGGGTGCTAATGAAAAACTGTTTTTT.

The sample holds one count of this clone. The rearrangement joins TRBV4-1 to TRBJ2-1; D gene uncertain. Germline-derived CDR1 and CDR2 are MGHRA and YSYEKL. The CDR3 totals 15 residues. With 4 bases removed from V and 2 bases from J, the gap between germline ends came to 12 bases. The CDR3 sequence: CASSRLRVTYNEQFF. In DNA, the CDR3 is TGCGCCAGCAGCCGACTCCGGGTGACCTACAATGAGCAGTTCTTC.

The chain couples TRBV10-3 to TRBJ1-4; TRBD1 matches at 9 bases. Germline V gene sequence: CDR1 ENHRY, CDR2 SYGVKD. The V and J ends lost 4 bases and 8 bases, in that order; junction bases with no gene match: 8. This CDR3 region has 15 residues. This chain's CDR3 is CAISAGTGSGEKLFF. CDR3 nucleotides: TGTGCCATCAGTGCCGGGACAGGGTCTGGGGAAAAACTGTTTTTT.

The chain employs TRBV13 and TRBJ2-7; 9 positions match TRBD2. The trim removed 4 bases at V and 3 bases at J, leaving 7 bases unmatched. The CDR3 covers 15 residues. Germline V gives CDR1 PRHDT, CDR2 FYEKMQ (reference sequence). Written as DNA, the CDR3 is TGTGCCAGCAGCTCCCGGGTAGCGGGAGTCTACGAGCAGTACTTC. Encoded protein: CASSSRVAGVYEQYF.

The rearrangement uses TRBV27 and TRBJ2-1; 13 bases align to TRBD2. CDR1 is MNHEY, CDR2 SMNVEV, per germline (reference sequence). The CDR3 is 14 residues long. The V segment lost 2 bases and the J segment 13 bases; nucleotides outside the gene matches: 5. Here the CDR3 DNA reads TGTGCCAGCAGTTTAGGACTAGCGGGAGAGAGTCAGTTCTTC. Translating it yields CASSLGLAGESQFF.